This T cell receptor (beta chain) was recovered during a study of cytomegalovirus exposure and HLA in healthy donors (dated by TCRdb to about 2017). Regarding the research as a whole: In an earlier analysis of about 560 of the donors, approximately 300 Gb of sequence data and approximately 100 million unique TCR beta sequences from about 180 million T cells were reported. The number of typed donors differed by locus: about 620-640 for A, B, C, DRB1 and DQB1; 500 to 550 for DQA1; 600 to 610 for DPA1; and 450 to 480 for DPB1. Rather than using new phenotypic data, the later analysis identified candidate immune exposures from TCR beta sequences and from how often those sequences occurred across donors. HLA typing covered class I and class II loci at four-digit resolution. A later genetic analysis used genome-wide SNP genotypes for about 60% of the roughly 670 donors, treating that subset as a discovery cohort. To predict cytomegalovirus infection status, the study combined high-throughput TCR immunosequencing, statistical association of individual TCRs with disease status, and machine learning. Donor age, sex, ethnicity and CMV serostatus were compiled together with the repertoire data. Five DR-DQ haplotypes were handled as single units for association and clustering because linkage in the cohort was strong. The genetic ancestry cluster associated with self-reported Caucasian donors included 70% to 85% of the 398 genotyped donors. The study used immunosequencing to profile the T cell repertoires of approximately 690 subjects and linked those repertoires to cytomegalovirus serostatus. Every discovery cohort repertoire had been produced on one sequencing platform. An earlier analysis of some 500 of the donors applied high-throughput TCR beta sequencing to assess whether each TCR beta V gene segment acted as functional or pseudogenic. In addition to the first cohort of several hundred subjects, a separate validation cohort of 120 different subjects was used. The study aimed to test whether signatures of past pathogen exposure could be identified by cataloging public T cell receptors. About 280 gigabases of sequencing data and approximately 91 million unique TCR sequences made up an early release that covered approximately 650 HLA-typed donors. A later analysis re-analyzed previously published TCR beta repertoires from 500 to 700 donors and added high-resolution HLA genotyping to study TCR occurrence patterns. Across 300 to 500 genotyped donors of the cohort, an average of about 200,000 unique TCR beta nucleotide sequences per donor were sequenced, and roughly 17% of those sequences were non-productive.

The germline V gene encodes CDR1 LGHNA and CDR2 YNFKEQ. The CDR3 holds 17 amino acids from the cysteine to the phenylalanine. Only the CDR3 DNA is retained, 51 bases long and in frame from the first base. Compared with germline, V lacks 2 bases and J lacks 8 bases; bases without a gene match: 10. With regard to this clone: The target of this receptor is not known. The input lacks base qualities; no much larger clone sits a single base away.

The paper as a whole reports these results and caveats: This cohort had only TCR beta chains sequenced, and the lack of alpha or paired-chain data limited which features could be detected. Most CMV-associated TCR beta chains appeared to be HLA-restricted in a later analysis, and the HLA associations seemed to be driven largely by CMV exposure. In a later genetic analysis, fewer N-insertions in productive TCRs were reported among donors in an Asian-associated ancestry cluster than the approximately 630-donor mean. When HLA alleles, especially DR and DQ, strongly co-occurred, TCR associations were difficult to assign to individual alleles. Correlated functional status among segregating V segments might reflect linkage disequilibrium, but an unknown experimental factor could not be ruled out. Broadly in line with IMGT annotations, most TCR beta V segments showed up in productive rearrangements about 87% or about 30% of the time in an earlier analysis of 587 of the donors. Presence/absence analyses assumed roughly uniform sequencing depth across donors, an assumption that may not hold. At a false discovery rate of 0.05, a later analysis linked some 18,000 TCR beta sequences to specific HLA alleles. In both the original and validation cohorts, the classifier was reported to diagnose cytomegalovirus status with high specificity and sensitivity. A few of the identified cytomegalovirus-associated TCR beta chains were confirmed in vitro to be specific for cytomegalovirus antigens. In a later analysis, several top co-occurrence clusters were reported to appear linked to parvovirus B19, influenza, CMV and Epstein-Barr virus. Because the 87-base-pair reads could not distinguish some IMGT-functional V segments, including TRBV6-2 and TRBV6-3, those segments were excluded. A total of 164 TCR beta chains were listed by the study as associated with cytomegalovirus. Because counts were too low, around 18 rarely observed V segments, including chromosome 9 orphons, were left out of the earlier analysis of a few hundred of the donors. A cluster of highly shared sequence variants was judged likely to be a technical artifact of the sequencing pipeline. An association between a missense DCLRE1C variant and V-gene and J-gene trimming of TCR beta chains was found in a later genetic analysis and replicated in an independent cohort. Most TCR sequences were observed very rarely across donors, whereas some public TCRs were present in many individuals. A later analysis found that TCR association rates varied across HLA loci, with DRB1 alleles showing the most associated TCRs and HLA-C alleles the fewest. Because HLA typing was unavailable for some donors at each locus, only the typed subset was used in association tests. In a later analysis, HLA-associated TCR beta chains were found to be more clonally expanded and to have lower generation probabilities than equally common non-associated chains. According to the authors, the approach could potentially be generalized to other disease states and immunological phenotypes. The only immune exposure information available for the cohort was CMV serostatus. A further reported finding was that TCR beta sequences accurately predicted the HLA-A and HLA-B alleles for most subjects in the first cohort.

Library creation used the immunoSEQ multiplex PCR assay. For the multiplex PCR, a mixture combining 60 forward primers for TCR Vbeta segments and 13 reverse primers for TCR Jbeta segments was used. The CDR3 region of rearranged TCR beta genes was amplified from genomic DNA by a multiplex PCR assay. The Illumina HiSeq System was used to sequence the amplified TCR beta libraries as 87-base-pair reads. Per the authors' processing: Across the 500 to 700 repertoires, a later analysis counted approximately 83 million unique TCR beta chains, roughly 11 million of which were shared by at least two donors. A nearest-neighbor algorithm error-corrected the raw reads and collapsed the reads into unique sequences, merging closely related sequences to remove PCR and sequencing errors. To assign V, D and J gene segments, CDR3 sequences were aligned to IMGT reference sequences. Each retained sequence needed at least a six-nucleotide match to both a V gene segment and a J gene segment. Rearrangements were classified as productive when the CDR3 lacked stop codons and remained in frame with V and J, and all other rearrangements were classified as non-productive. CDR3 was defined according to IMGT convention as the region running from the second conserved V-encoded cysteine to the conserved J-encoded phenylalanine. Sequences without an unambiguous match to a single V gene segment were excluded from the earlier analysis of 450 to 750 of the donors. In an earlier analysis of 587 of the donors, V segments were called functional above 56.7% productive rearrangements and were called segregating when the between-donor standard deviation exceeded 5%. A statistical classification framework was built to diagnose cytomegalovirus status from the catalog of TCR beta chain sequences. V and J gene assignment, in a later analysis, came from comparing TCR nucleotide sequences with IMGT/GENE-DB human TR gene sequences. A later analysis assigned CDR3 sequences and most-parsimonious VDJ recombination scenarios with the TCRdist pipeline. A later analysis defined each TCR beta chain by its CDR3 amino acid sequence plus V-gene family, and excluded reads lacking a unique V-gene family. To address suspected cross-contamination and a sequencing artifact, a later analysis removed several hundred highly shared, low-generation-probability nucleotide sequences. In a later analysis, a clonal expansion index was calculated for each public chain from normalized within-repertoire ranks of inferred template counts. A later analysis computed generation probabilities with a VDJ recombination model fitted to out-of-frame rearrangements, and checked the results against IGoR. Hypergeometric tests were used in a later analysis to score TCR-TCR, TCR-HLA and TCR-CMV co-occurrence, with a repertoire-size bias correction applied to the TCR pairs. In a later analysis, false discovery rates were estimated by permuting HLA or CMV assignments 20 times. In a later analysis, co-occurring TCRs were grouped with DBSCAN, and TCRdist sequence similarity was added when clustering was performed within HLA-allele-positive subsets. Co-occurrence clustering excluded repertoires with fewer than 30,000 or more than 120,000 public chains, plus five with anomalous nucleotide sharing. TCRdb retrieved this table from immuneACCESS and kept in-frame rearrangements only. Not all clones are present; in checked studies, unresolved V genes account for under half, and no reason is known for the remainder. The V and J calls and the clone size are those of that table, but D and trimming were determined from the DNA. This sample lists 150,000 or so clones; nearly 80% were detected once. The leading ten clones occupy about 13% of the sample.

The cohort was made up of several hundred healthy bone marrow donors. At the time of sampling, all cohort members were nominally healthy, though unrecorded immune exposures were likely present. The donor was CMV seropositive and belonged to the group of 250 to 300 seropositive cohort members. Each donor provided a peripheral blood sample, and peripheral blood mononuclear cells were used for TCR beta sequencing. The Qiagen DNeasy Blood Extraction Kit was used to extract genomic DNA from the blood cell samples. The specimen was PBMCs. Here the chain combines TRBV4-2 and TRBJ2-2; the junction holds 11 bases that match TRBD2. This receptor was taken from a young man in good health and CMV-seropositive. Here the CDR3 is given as CASSQQIAGGPGGELFF. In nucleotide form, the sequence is TGTGCCAGCAGCCAACAGATAGCGGGAGGGCCCGGAGGGGAGCTGTTTTTT.